This T cell receptor (beta chain) was recorded in a study of T cell responses to AZD1222 COVID-19 vaccine. Study overall: Second doses were pooled across both intervals (about 4 or about 12 weeks). General study findings and limits: Repertoire sampling happened only post peak T cell response. Compared with day 0, the breadth and depth of the Spike-specific TCR repertoire rose significantly after two doses of AZD1222.

About this clone: Its antigen is unidentified.

Libraries were prepared by immunoSEQ multiplex PCR; TCRdb keeps only in-frame clonotypes and omits some of them. The sample includes about 100,000 clones, about 86% of them seen just once. The CDR3 extends over 15 amino acids. Per germline, CDR1 SGDLS and CDR2 YYNGEE. The V end lost 0 bases, the J end lost 4 bases, and 10 bases lay between the germline ends. The receptor comes from an adult in good health. The starting material was peripheral blood, obtained on day 0 of AZD1222 vaccination. The chain combines TRBV9 with TRBJ2-2, with D perhaps matching TRBD1 (5 bases). The CDR3, as DNA: TGTGCCAGCAGCGTAGTACAGGAACCCACCGGGGAGCTGTTTTTT. This codes for CASSVVQEPTGELFF.